Sequencing of this T cell receptor (beta chain) was carried out in a study of T cell responses to AZD1222 COVID-19 vaccine. Study-wide background: Analysis merged second doses at about 4 or about 12 weeks.

Germline loops: CDR1 SGHNT, CDR2 YYREEE (reference sequence). The ends lost 1 base at V and 6 bases at J; junction bases unmatched: 9. The length of the CDR3 is 15 residues. Clones were read by immunoSEQ multiplex PCR, and TCRdb kept only the in-frame ones, dropping some. The sample holds about 160,000 clones, approximately 93% seen once. This chain connects TRBV5-4 to TRBJ2-7; 8 nucleotides align to TRBD1. This sample comprised peripheral blood, obtained on day 0 of AZD1222 vaccination. This TCR derives from an adult in good health. The CDR3 loop reads CASSLFSQGAVEQYF. The CDR3 coding sequence is TGTGCCAGCAGCTTGTTCTCCCAGGGGGCGGTCGAGCAGTACTTC.